One sample yielded the 31 T cell receptor beta chains listed below, sequenced in a study of cytomegalovirus exposure and HLA in healthy donors. PCR employed 60 Vbeta and 13 Jbeta primers. Measured with immunoSEQ multiplex PCR; TCRdb has only the in-frame clones, and not every one. The repertoire holds over 130,000 clones, with roughly 65% as singletons. Material for sequencing was PBMCs. The receptors shown here come from a woman aged 25 to 39 in good health and CMV-seronegative.

The chain is built from TRBV5-4 and TRBJ1-4, with a tentative D call TRBD1 (6 bases). The CDR3 has 14 amino acids. The V and J ends lost 2 bases and 3 bases respectively, with 8 bases between them. Germline V gene sequence: CDR1 SGHNT, CDR2 YYREEE (reference sequence). The CDR3 loop reads CASSLQGPNEKLFF. CDR3 in DNA: TGTGCCAGCAGCTTACAGGGACCTAATGAAAAACTGTTTTTT.

J is TRBJ2-5 and V is TRBV7-9; D is possibly TRBD1 (7 bases). CDR1 is SEHNR, CDR2 FQNEAQ, per germline (reference sequence). The CDR3 covers 17 residues. V lost 1 base and J lost 4, with 19 bases in between. CDR3 nucleotides: TGTGCCAGCAGCTTAGGAGGGAGGCCAGGGGGACGAGAGACCCAGTACTTC. Translated: CASSLGGRPGGRETQYF.

V is TRBV7-2 and J is TRBJ2-7, with 7 bases fitting TRBD2. The germline CDR1 and CDR2 sequences are SGHTA and FQGNSA. The CDR3 has 13 amino acids. Trimming cost V 1 base and J 3 bases; bases outside gene matches: 0. CDR3: CASSLGGGYEQYF. The CDR3 nucleotides are TGTGCCAGCAGCTTAGGGGGGGGCTACGAGCAGTACTTC.

This chain uses TRBV19 with TRBJ2-3; unclear D gene. Per germline, CDR1 LNHDA and CDR2 SQIVND (reference sequence). V lost 5 bases and J 6 bases, leaving 12 bases between the germline ends. There are 13 residues in the CDR3. The CDR3: CASSPVRADTQYF. As DNA, the CDR3 is TGTGCCAGTAGTCCAGTGAGAGCGGATACGCAGTATTTT.

This clone has only one observation. The genes are TRBV21-1 and TRBJ1-5. TRBV21-1 is annotated as a pseudogene. This CDR3 comprises 15 residues. CDR3 amino acids: CASRPCGASNQPQHF. The CDR3 DNA follows: TGTGCCAGCCGCCCGTGCGGGGCGAGCAATCAGCCCCAGCATTTT.

The J gene is TRBJ1-2, the V gene TRBV28; 8 nucleotides match TRBD1. Looked up from germline, CDR1 is MDHEN and CDR2 is SYDVKM. Losses at the gene ends were 6 bases for V and 4 bases for J; bases not matched to a gene: 10. The CDR3 spans 15 residues. CDR3 protein: CASSSPDRVPYGYTF. The CDR3 nucleotides read TGTGCCAGCAGCTCCCCGGACAGGGTCCCCTATGGCTACACCTTC.

V usage is TRBV2 and J usage is TRBJ2-5, with D hard to call. Trimming removed 8 bases from V and 0 bases from J, with 13 bases in between. Per the germline V gene, CDR1 is SNHLY and CDR2 is FYNNEI. CDR3 length equals 14 residues. The CDR3 DNA reads as TGTGCCAGCTCGGCCGCGGAGTACCAAGAGACCCAGTACTTC. Its protein product is CASSAAEYQETQYF.

This sequence joins TRBV6-5 and TRBJ2-2; D unclear. This CDR3 contains 13 residues. Germline V gives CDR1 MNHEY, CDR2 SVGAGI. Deletions cut 2 bases from V and 6 bases from J, with 7 bases between. CDR3 loop: CASSYAVAGELFF. CDR3 nucleotides: TGTGCCAGCAGTTACGCGGTAGCCGGGGAGCTGTTTTTT.

In nucleotides, the CDR3 is TGTGCCTGGAGCGTAATCGGGGGTTACACCATATATTTT. Encoded protein: CAWSVIGGYTIYF. The chain recombines TRBV30 with TRBJ1-3, with a tentative D call TRBD1 (5 bases). Germline V lookup: CDR1 GTSNPN, CDR2 SVGIG (reference sequence). This CDR3 comprises 13 residues. Trimming removed 3 bases at V and 8 bases at J, with 14 bases between.

This clone has a single count. The chain combines TRBV15 with TRBJ2-7; 7 nucleotides line up with TRBD1. The CDR3 is made up of 16 amino acids. V lost 1 base and J lost 0; bases outside the gene matches: 6. Germline assignment: CDR1 LNHNV and CDR2 YYDKDF (reference sequence). The CDR3 here is CATSRATGASSYEQYF. The CDR3 DNA reads as TGTGCCACCAGCAGAGCTACAGGGGCATCCTCCTACGAGCAGTACTTC.

This clone occurred a few times. This sequence joins TRBV28 and TRBJ2-7; weak D call: TRBD1 (6 bases). Germline V gene data show CDR1 as MDHEN and CDR2 as SYDVKM. The CDR3 is 14 residues long. V lost 6 bases and J 4 bases, leaving 16 bases between the germline ends. The CDR3 spells CASRPQDSWYEQYV. CDR3 DNA sequence: TGTGCCAGCAGGCCTCAGGACAGTTGGTACGAGCAGTACGTC.

The genes are TRBV6-1 and TRBJ2-1; tentatively, D is TRBD2 (6 bases). V shed 4 bases and J shed 9 bases, with 25 bases lying between them. Germline V gene sequence: CDR1 MNHNS, CDR2 SASEGT. CDR3 length equals 17 residues. The CDR3 spells CASSAVPGRGIGGEQFF. In nucleotides, the CDR3 is TGTGCCAGCAGTGCCGTCCCAGGGCGCGGCATCGGGGGTGAGCAGTTCTTC.

The J gene is TRBJ2-6, the V gene TRBV6-5; no reliable D call. The CDR3 length is 15 residues. Trimming removed 6 bases at V and 11 bases at J, with 20 bases between. CDR1 is MNHEY, CDR2 SVGAGI, per germline. The CDR3, as DNA: TGTGCCAGCAGCCCCCAGTTGGCGGCCGTAGACGTCCTGACTTTC. Its translation: CASSPQLAAVDVLTF.

The gene calls are TRBV6-4 and TRBJ2-3; D is uncertain. The germline V and J ends were trimmed by 4 bases and 0 bases, with 5 bases remaining between them. The CDR3 runs to 13 residues. Germline V CDR1 and CDR2: MRHNA, SNTAGT. For the CDR3, the DNA is TGTGCCAGCAGTGTGGCTAGCACAGATACGCAGTATTTT. This encodes CASSVASTDTQYF.

This clone was found once. The chain recombines TRBV7-2 with TRBJ1-2, with D perhaps TRBD1 (5 bases). Germline V gives CDR1 SGHTA, CDR2 FQGNSA. This CDR3 is built from 17 residues. V dropped 5 bases and J dropped 4 bases, with 23 bases sitting between them. The CDR3 reads CASSRGVPVGNPYGYTF. CDR3 DNA: TGTGCCAGCAGCCGGGGGGTCCCGGTGGGGAACCCCTATGGCTACACCTTC.

The chain is built from TRBV30 and TRBJ2-5, with 7 nucleotides matching TRBD1. The trim removed 1 base at V and 1 base at J, leaving 0 bases unmatched. Germline values: CDR1 GTSNPN, CDR2 SVGIG (reference sequence). The CDR3 runs to 13 residues. DNA of the CDR3: TGTGCCTGGAGTGAGGGGGCCCAAGAGACCCAGTACTTC. This gives the protein CAWSEGAQETQYF.

This chain connects TRBV28 to TRBJ2-7, with D possibly matching TRBD2 (5 bases). Germline assignment: CDR1 MDHEN and CDR2 SYDVKM. The CDR3 totals 14 residues. Trimming removed 6 bases at V and 3 bases at J, with 15 bases between. The chain's CDR3 is CASSSGEGFYEQYV. The CDR3 coding sequence is TGTGCCAGCAGCTCCGGTGAGGGCTTCTACGAGCAGTACGTC.

The V call is TRBV9, the J call TRBJ2-5; 7 nucleotides match TRBD2. Germline V gives CDR1 SGDLS, CDR2 YYNGEE. This CDR3 contains 15 residues. V shed 0 bases, J shed 2 bases, and the junction held 4 bases outside the gene matches. The CDR3 reads CASSVAPSGQETQYF. The CDR3 DNA sequence: TGTGCCAGCAGCGTAGCTCCTAGCGGACAAGAGACCCAGTACTTC.

This rearrangement joins TRBV5-1 to TRBJ2-2; TRBD2 aligns across 14 bases. Germline V gives CDR1 SGHRS, CDR2 YFSETQ. CDR3 length: 18 residues. V was clipped by 4 bases and J by 4 bases; unmatched bases: 9. This chain's CDR3 is CASSPGTSGGIFTGELFF. As DNA, the CDR3 is TGCGCCAGCAGCCCAGGGACTAGCGGGGGCATTTTCACCGGGGAGCTGTTTTTT.

The chain combines TRBV6-1 with TRBJ1-2, with 10 positions matching TRBD1. Germline V gene lookup returns CDR1 MNHNS and CDR2 SASEGT. The CDR3 spans 14 residues. V lost 4 bases and J lost 3; bases outside the gene matches: 2. The CDR3 DNA reads TGTGCCAGCAGTGTGGGACAGGGGTACTATGGCTACACCTTC. Protein: CASSVGQGYYGYTF.

The rearrangement links TRBV2 to TRBJ2-2; 7 bases line up with TRBD1. There are 16 residues in the CDR3. J gave up 0 bases and V 2 bases, and 3 bases lay outside the gene matches. The germline CDR1 and CDR2 sequences are SNHLY and FYNNEI. The CDR3 DNA is TGTGCCAGCAGTGAATCCGGGACAGCGAACACCGGGGAGCTGTTTTTT. As protein: CASSESGTANTGELFF.

The chain is built from TRBV6-1 and TRBJ1-1; 11 bases are shared with TRBD1. The trim removed 7 bases at V and 2 bases at J, leaving 6 bases unmatched. This CDR3 is 15 amino acids long. Germline assignment: CDR1 MNHNS and CDR2 SASEGT. The CDR3 reads CASTLGQGANTEAFF. The CDR3 DNA sequence: TGTGCCAGCACCCTCGGACAGGGGGCCAACACTGAAGCTTTCTTT.

The chain carries TRBV4-2 and TRBJ2-2, with 8 bases lining up with TRBD2. The germline CDR1 and CDR2 sequences are LGHNA and YNFKEQ. CDR3 size: 15 residues. Trimming at V came to 4 bases and at J to 7 bases, leaving 8 bases not matched to a gene. The CDR3, as DNA: TGTGCCAGCAGCCGTCGGACTAGCTCCATCGGGGAGCTGTTTTTT. It codes for CASSRRTSSIGELFF.

The chain joins TRBV5-1 to TRBJ2-1; 8 nucleotides line up with TRBD2. The junction had 6 bases not matched to a gene; V was cut back by 1 base and J by 3 bases. Germline V gene sequence: CDR1 SGHRS, CDR2 YFSETQ. The CDR3 is 16 residues long. CDR3 in DNA: TGCGCCAGCAGCTTGAGAGTTAGCGGGATCTACAATGAGCAGTTCTTC. Protein sequence: CASSLRVSGIYNEQFF.

The chain is built from TRBV5-1 and TRBJ2-3, with a possible D match to TRBD1 (7 bases). The V end lost 0 bases, the J end lost 6 bases, and 11 bases lay between the germline ends. Germline loops: CDR1 SGHRS, CDR2 YFSETQ. CDR3 length: 14 residues. CDR3 in amino acids: CASSLGRGLDTQYF. The CDR3 DNA reads TGCGCCAGCAGCTTGGGGAGGGGGCTTGATACGCAGTATTTT.

The V call is TRBV5-3, the J call TRBJ1-6; D uncertain. Being an ORF, TRBV5-3 has a function that is uncertain. The length of the CDR3 is 13 residues. Trimming took 0 bases from V and 8 from J, leaving 6 bases between them. CDR3 sequence reads: CARSLAADSPLHF. Here the CDR3 DNA reads TGTGCCAGAAGCTTGGCAGCGGATTCACCCCTCCACTTT.

The chain couples TRBV2 to TRBJ1-1; the D is unclear. There are 11 residues in the CDR3. Trimming removed 8 bases from V and 6 bases from J, with 10 bases in between. Germline CDR1 is SNHLY and CDR2 is FYNNEI. CDR3 DNA: TGTGCCAGCCGGGGTCGGGCTGAAGCTTTCTTT. It yields the protein CASRGRAEAFF.

This sequence joins TRBV11-3 and TRBJ1-1, with a possible D match to TRBD1 (6 bases). Germline CDR1 is SGHNT and CDR2 is YENEEA. Trimming left V 0 bases short and J 10 bases short, with 12 bases between. The CDR3 loop spans 13 amino acids. The CDR3 loop reads CASSLDEQGRAFF. CDR3 DNA: TGTGCCAGCAGCTTAGATGAACAGGGTCGAGCTTTCTTT. Looking up the rest from reference TRBV11-3 and TRBJ1-1 gives the full variable domain: EAGVVQSPRYKIIEKKQPVAFWCNPISGHNTLYWYLQNLGQGPELLIRYENEEAVDDSQLPKDRFSAERLKGVDSTLKIQPAELGDSAVYLCASSLDEQGRAFFGQGTRLTVV.

This clone came up once. The CDR3 spells CASSFSGGLNQPQHF. CDR3 DNA sequence: TGTGCCAGCAGCTTTTCAGGGGGCCTCAATCAGCCCCAGCATTTT. The rearrangement uses TRBV7-2 and TRBJ1-5, with 8 positions matching TRBD1. The V gene end was trimmed by 3 bases and the J gene end by 3 bases; junction bases not matched to a gene: 4. CDR1 SGHTA and CDR2 FQGNSA come from the germline V gene. The CDR3 loop spans 15 amino acids.

CDR3 sequence: CASSLVGTGGSDTQYF. DNA for the CDR3: TGCGCCAGCAGCTTGGTTGGGACAGGGGGGTCAGATACGCAGTATTTT. The chain carries TRBV5-1 and TRBJ2-3, with 11 nucleotides matching TRBD1. V trimming: 0 bases; J trimming: 4 bases; junction bases outside the gene matches: 4. Germline assignment: CDR1 SGHRS and CDR2 YFSETQ. CDR3 length: 16 residues.

This clone was found once. The chain couples TRBV11-3 to TRBJ2-1; 7 nucleotides align to TRBD1. V trimming: 5 bases; J trimming: 8 bases; junction bases outside the gene matches: 12. CDR3 length: 15 amino acids. Per germline, CDR1 SGHNT and CDR2 YENEEA. In DNA, the CDR3 is TGTGCCAGCAGCAAAGACAGGGCCATTCCGGATGAGCAGTTCTTC. Its translation: CASSKDRAIPDEQFF.